Reported below is one TCR beta chain. This specimen belongs to a study of T-cell reconstitution after alpha-beta-depleted transplantation in children. A TCRbeta library incorporating unique molecular identifiers was prepared. TCRdb ran MiXCR on the PCR reads and lists one entry per CDR3 protein. The sample holds around 400,000 distinct CDR3 sequences, around 20% seen once. Between the trimmed V and J ends, which lost 2 bases and 0 bases, there was a span of 8 bases. CDR3 length: 14 residues. The rearrangement links TRBV12-3 or TRBV12-4 to TRBJ2-7; D call uncertain. The sequenced sample was PBMCs from the stem cell graft donor, obtained from the stem cell graft. This receptor was identified in a human donor who donated a stem cell graft to a child with acute myeloid leukemia. CDR3 nucleotide sequence: TGTGCCAGCAGTTTAAGGCTTAGCTCCTACGAGCAGTACTTC. This encodes CASSLRLSSYEQYF.